The next 24 T cell receptor beta chains were all read from a single sample in a study of CD8 T cell repertoires and HIV-1 epitope variants. Profiled with immunoSEQ multiplex PCR; TCRdb holds only in-frame clones, not every one. The profile shows under 100,000 clones, almost 75% of them singletons. Material for sequencing was uncultured baseline CD8+ T cells from peripheral blood mononuclear cells (PBMCs). The receptor source for this set is a male donor with HIV.

The V gene is TRBV14, the J gene TRBJ1-2; the D gene is possibly TRBD1 (5 bases). CDR1 is SGHDN and CDR2 is FVKESK in the germline V gene. The CDR3 loop spans 14 amino acids. The V end was cut by 4 bases, the J end by 4 bases, with 13 bases between. The CDR3 here is CASSRQQGGYGYTF. In nucleotides, the CDR3 is TGTGCCAGCAGCCGACAGCAGGGTGGCTATGGCTACACCTTC.

This rearrangement joins TRBV28 to TRBJ1-2; no firm D call. V lost 3 bases to trimming and J lost 1 base, with 12 bases between them. CDR1 MDHEN and CDR2 SYDVKM come from the germline V gene. CDR3 length: 15 amino acids. As DNA, the CDR3 is TGTGCCAGCAGTTTGCAGAGCTACCGTAACTATGGCTACACCTTC. This translates into CASSLQSYRNYGYTF.

This clone was detected once. In DNA form, the CDR3 reads TGTGCCAGCAGACAGGGACCCGAGGCAGCCAAAAACATTCAGTACTTC. Amino acids: CASRQGPEAAKNIQYF. This chain joins TRBV21-1 and TRBJ2-4; the listed D gene, TRBD1, was not tested against the DNA. TRBV21-1 is assigned pseudogene status. This CDR3 has 16 amino acids.

The gene calls are TRBV19 and TRBJ2-5; D gene uncertain. This CDR3 is built from 13 residues. The germline gives CDR1 LNHDA, CDR2 SQIVND (reference sequence). Trimming left V 7 bases short and J 5 bases short, with 14 bases between. The CDR3 coding sequence is TGTGCCAGTACCTCTGGGGTCCGGGAGACCCAGTACTTC. Translation: CASTSGVRETQYF.

This clone was counted only a few times. The rearrangement joins TRBV29-1 to TRBJ1-2; 8 nucleotides match TRBD1. With 1 base clipped from V and 13 bases from J, the junction kept 5 bases outside the gene matches. CDR3 length: 11 residues. Germline assignment: CDR1 SQVTM and CDR2 ANQGSEA. CDR3 sequence (DNA): TGCAGCGTTGAAGCAGGGGGCGCAAGCACCTTC. Its translation: CSVEAGGASTF.

The CDR3 DNA reads as TGTGCCAGCAGGATATACAATGAGCAGTTCTTC. This translates into CASRIYNEQFF. The chain is built from TRBV6-1 and TRBJ2-1; D remains unclear. This CDR3 has 11 residues. The V gene's germline CDR1 is MNHNS and CDR2 SASEGT. V was shortened by 6 bases and J by 4 bases, with 4 bases between the two germline ends.

In the case of this clone: Relative to the germline gene, one junction end is altered; a read error may explain this. The CDR3 nucleotides read TGTGCCAGTAGTAGCGGTACAGGGGGCAAACAGCCCCAGCATTTT. Its protein is CASSSGTGGKQPQHF. The genes are TRBV19 and TRBJ1-5, with TRBD1 identical over 9 bases. Germline values: CDR1 LNHDA, CDR2 SQIVND (reference sequence). This CDR3 has 15 amino acids.

The rearrangement uses TRBV12-5 and TRBJ1-1; D call uncertain. The CDR3 is 15 amino acids. The V gene's germline CDR1 is LGHNT and CDR2 FRNRAP. The V and J ends lost 8 bases and 0 bases respectively, with 16 bases between them. The CDR3, as DNA: TGTGCTAGTCGCGACTCTAGACTGATGAACACTGAAGCTTTCTTT. It encodes CASRDSRLMNTEAFF.

The sample holds a few counts of this clone. The chain joins TRBV28 to TRBJ1-2; D is ambiguous. This CDR3 contains 15 residues. Trimming pared 6 bases from V and 0 bases from J, leaving 14 bases between. CDR1 is MDHEN and CDR2 is SYDVKM in the germline V gene. CDR3 region: CASSSPRTANYGYTF. In nucleotides, the CDR3 is TGTGCCAGCAGCTCCCCTCGTACCGCTAACTATGGCTACACCTTC.

The V gene is TRBV6-6, the J gene TRBJ2-1, with D tentatively TRBD1 or TRBD2 (5 bases each). Germline values: CDR1 MNHNY, CDR2 SVGAGI (reference sequence). The CDR3 has 14 residues. Trimming stripped 4 bases from V and 2 bases from J, with 9 bases between. CDR3 bases: TGTGCCAGCAGTTCAGGGACGACCTACAATGAGCAGTTCTTC. Its protein product is CASSSGTTYNEQFF.

The chain joins TRBV7-7 to TRBJ1-5; D may be TRBD1 (5 bases). Between the trimmed V and J ends, which lost 1 base and 11 bases, there was a span of 12 bases. Germline V gives CDR1 SSHAT, CDR2 FNYEAQ (reference sequence). The CDR3 loop spans 13 amino acids. The CDR3 reads CASSLDPGGSQHF. In nucleotides, the CDR3 is TGTGCCAGCAGCTTAGACCCCGGGGGGTCCCAGCATTTT.

For this clone: The sample contains more than one DNA sequence encoding this CDR3. The CDR3 DNA sequence: TGTGCCAGCTCACCATCAGGAGGCTACGAGCAGTACTTC. Translation: CASSPSGGYEQYF. The chain joins TRBV18 to TRBJ2-7; maybe TRBD2 (5 bases). Germline CDR1 is KGHSH and CDR2 is LQKENI. V lost 2 bases, J lost 3 bases, and 8 bases lay in between. CDR3 size: 13 residues.

The chain uses TRBV15 and TRBJ1-2, with a weak D call TRBD1 (5 bases). The CDR3 covers 14 residues. Germline V gene data show CDR1 as LNHNV and CDR2 as YYDKDF (reference sequence). The germline V and J ends were trimmed by 1 base and 4 bases, with 10 bases remaining between them. CDR3 protein: CATSRVLGVYGYTF. CDR3 bases: TGTGCCACCAGCAGAGTTCTGGGGGTCTATGGCTACACCTTC.

The gene calls are TRBV6-5 and TRBJ2-1; TRBD1 matches 9 bases. V trimming: 5 bases; J trimming: 7 bases; junction bases outside the gene matches: 9. The CDR3 runs to 15 residues. Germline V gene lookup returns CDR1 MNHEY and CDR2 SVGAGI. CDR3 sequence (DNA): TGTGCCAGCAGTAAACAGGGGGCATCTGGGAATGAGCAGTTCTTC. It codes for CASSKQGASGNEQFF.

V is TRBV5-4 and J is TRBJ2-3, with 8 nucleotides matching TRBD2. The ends lost 6 bases at V and 4 bases at J; junction bases unmatched: 7. Germline-derived CDR1 and CDR2 are SGHNT and YYREEE (reference sequence). This CDR3 spans 14 amino acids. The CDR3 region is CASNLAGLPDTQYF. The CDR3 DNA reads TGTGCCAGCAACCTAGCGGGTCTCCCAGATACGCAGTATTTT.

This clone was detected many times. The V and J genes are TRBV29-1 and TRBJ2-3; TRBD2 is a possible D gene (5 bases). V shed 1 base and J shed 4 bases, with 15 bases lying between them. The V gene's germline CDR1 is SQVTM and CDR2 ANQGSEA. The CDR3 contains 15 residues. CDR3 DNA: TGCAGCGTTGAAGGCGGACCGCCGAGGGCAGATACGCAGTATTTT. This encodes CSVEGGPPRADTQYF.

CDR3 coding DNA: TGTGCCAGCAGCTTGACGCCGGGGGGCCAAGAGACCCAGTACTTC. It yields the protein CASSLTPGGQETQYF. This chain links TRBV5-6 with TRBJ2-5; 7 bases line up with TRBD2. V lost 1 base and J lost 1; bases outside the gene matches: 4. The CDR3 consists of 15 residues. Germline CDR1 and CDR2: SGHDT and YYEEEE.

V usage is TRBV10-3 and J usage is TRBJ1-4; no clear D gene. Between the trimmed V and J ends, which lost 3 bases and 4 bases, there was a span of 6 bases. Germline V gene sequence: CDR1 ENHRY, CDR2 SYGVKD. The CDR3 runs to 13 residues. CDR3 region: CAISERINEKLFF. CDR3 DNA sequence: TGTGCCATCAGTGAACGGATTAATGAAAAACTGTTTTTT.

The genes are TRBV29-1 and TRBJ2-3, with D possibly called TRBD1 or TRBD2 (6 bases each). This CDR3 spans 14 amino acids. Germline V gene sequence: CDR1 SQVTM, CDR2 ANQGSEA. The ends were cut back, 4 bases at V and 2 bases at J, with 13 bases in the middle. As DNA, the CDR3 is TGCAGCGTTGTAGGGGGGCTGTCCACAGATACGCAGTATTTT. Encoded protein: CSVVGGLSTDTQYF.

This chain connects TRBV6-5 to TRBJ2-7; TRBD1 aligns across 7 bases. The CDR3 loop spans 14 amino acids. The germline gives CDR1 MNHEY, CDR2 SVGAGI. With 2 bases clipped from V and 4 bases from J, the junction kept 5 bases outside the gene matches. The CDR3 here is CASSYGDRAYEQYF. The CDR3 region has the DNA TGTGCCAGCAGTTACGGAGACAGGGCGTACGAGCAGTACTTC.

This clone was recorded a few times. The chain recombines TRBV19 with TRBJ1-4; D possibly corresponds to TRBD1 (5 bases). The CDR3 is made up of 13 amino acids. The V gene's germline CDR1 is LNHDA and CDR2 SQIVND (reference sequence). Trimming removed 10 bases at V and 8 bases at J, with 17 bases between. The CDR3 bases are TGTGCCACAAAGGGGTTCAAGGACGAAAAACTGTTTTTT. This encodes CATKGFKDEKLFF. The entire variable domain, with the rest obtained from reference TRBV19 and TRBJ1-4, is as follows: DGGITQSPKYLFRKEGQNVTLSCEQNLNHDAMYWYRQDPGQGLRLIYYSQIVNDFQKGDIAEGYSVSREKKESFPLTVTSAQKNPTAFYLCATKGFKDEKLFFGSGTQLSVL.

V usage is TRBV28 and J usage is TRBJ1-2; 9 bases map to TRBD1. The germline CDR1 and CDR2 sequences are MDHEN and SYDVKM. The J segment lost 8 bases and the V segment lost 6 bases, leaving 7 bases of the junction unmatched. The CDR3 sequence is 13 residues long. CDR3 sequence: CASSGTGLGGYTF. The CDR3 DNA reads TGTGCCAGCAGCGGGACAGGGCTCGGCGGCTACACCTTC.

This clone showed up just once. The V call is TRBV7-2, the J call TRBJ1-2; 8 bases match TRBD1. J lost 2 bases, V lost 5 bases, and 10 bases had no gene match. The CDR3 sequence is 16 residues long. Germline V lookup: CDR1 SGHTA, CDR2 FQGNSA. CDR3 bases: TGTGCCAGCAGCCCCGATACCGGGACAGGAAACTATGGCTACACCTTC. Protein sequence: CASSPDTGTGNYGYTF.

The chain combines TRBV7-9 with TRBJ2-3, with TRBD2 matching 10 bases. The CDR3 is 17 amino acids. V dropped 2 bases and J dropped 2; count of bases not matched to a gene: 7. The germline CDR1 and CDR2 sequences are SEHNR and FQNEAQ (reference sequence). This CDR3 is CASSLSLAGDFTDTQYF. CDR3 nucleotide sequence: TGTGCCAGCAGCTTAAGTCTAGCGGGGGACTTCACAGATACGCAGTATTTT.